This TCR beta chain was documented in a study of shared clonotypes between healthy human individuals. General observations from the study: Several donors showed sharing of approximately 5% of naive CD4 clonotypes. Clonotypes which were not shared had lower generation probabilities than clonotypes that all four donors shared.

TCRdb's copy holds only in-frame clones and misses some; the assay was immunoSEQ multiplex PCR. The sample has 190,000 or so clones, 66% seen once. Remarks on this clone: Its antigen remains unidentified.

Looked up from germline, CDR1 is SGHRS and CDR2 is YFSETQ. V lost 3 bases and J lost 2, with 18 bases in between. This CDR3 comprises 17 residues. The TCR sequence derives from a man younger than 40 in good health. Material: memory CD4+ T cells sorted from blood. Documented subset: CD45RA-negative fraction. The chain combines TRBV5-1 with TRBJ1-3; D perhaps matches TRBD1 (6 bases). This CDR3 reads CASSSGGGASTGNTIYF. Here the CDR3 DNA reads TGCGCCAGCAGCTCCGGTGGGGGGGCATCAACTGGAAACACCATATATTTT.